The 15 T cell receptor beta chains below all came from one sample that was sequenced in a study of chemoradiotherapy in HPV16-positive cancers. Clones were sequenced by immunoSEQ multiplex PCR, and TCRdb holds only the in-frame ones, with some missing. The sample lists some 27,000 clones; around nine tenths were seen once. Sequenced here: blood, sampled from a patient who underwent chemoradiotherapy. The receptors were sampled from a human donor with HPV-associated anogenital cancer.

The chain recombines TRBV6-5 with TRBJ1-2; D is possibly TRBD1 (6 bases). Germline V gives CDR1 MNHEY, CDR2 SVGAGI. V was clipped by 2 bases and J by 6 bases, with 13 bases between them. The CDR3 runs 14 residues. CDR3 loop: CASSYPGGGHGYTF. The CDR3 DNA is TGTGCCAGCAGTTACCCGGGTGGGGGGCATGGCTACACCTTC.

This clone was seen once. The chain links TRBV18 to TRBJ2-1; 11 bases map to TRBD2. The CDR3 length is 18 residues. Trimming at V came to 0 bases and at J to 1 base, leaving 5 bases not matched to a gene. Germline CDR1 and CDR2: KGHSH and LQKENI. CDR3 DNA: TGTGCCAGCTCACCACCTAATAGCGGGGGGGTGTCCTACAATGAGCAGTTCTTC. Its protein is CASSPPNSGGVSYNEQFF.

The chain recombines TRBV18 with TRBJ2-1; D gene uncertain. The CDR3 is made up of 14 amino acids. Trimming cost V 6 bases and J 2 bases, with 11 bases left between them. The germline CDR1 and CDR2 sequences are KGHSH and LQKENI. The CDR3, as DNA: TGTGCCAGCTCCCCTGGGCCCCCCTACAATGAGCAGTTCTTC. Amino acids: CASSPGPPYNEQFF.

This clone occurred once. J is TRBJ1-2 and V is TRBV27, with a possible D match to TRBD1 (6 bases). Germline V gives CDR1 MNHEY, CDR2 SMNVEV (reference sequence). Between the trimmed V and J ends, which lost 0 bases and 6 bases, there was a span of 20 bases. The CDR3 is made up of 17 amino acids. The CDR3 is CASSLSTLGGGQDGYTF. The CDR3 DNA sequence: TGTGCCAGCAGTTTATCAACATTAGGAGGGGGGCAGGATGGCTACACCTTC.

The J gene is TRBJ1-1, the V gene TRBV6-5; possible D gene TRBD1, 5 bases. Germline lookup yields CDR1 MNHEY and CDR2 SVGAGI. V was clipped by 2 bases and J by 4 bases, with 14 bases between them. This CDR3 comprises 15 residues. The CDR3 region is CASSYGGFRGTEAFF. The CDR3 DNA follows: TGTGCCAGCAGTTACGGGGGTTTTAGGGGCACTGAAGCTTTCTTT.

The rearrangement joins TRBV7-9 to TRBJ1-1; no clear D gene. This CDR3 spans 16 amino acids. Germline V gene sequence: CDR1 SEHNR, CDR2 FQNEAQ (reference sequence). The V end lost 7 bases, the J end lost 0 bases, and 18 bases lay between the germline ends. CDR3 sequence reads: CASTSTMGKMNTEAFF. The CDR3 nucleotides are TGTGCCAGCACCTCTACAATGGGGAAGATGAACACTGAAGCTTTCTTT.

The gene calls are TRBV10-3 and TRBJ2-7; no clear D gene. V gave up 6 bases and J gave up 3 bases, with 15 bases separating them. The CDR3 totals 14 residues. Germline V lookup: CDR1 ENHRY, CDR2 SYGVKD. The CDR3 sequence: CAISPAAYHYEQYF. CDR3 coding DNA: TGTGCCATCAGCCCCGCCGCTTACCACTACGAGCAGTACTTC.

J is TRBJ1-3 and V is TRBV6-5; 11 bases are a match to TRBD1. Germline trimming cut 8 bases from V and 2 bases from J; bases unmatched to any gene: 2. This CDR3 has 14 residues. The germline CDR1 and CDR2 sequences are MNHEY and SVGAGI. The CDR3 protein is CASGQGAPGNTIYF. CDR3 sequence (DNA): TGTGCCAGCGGACAGGGGGCCCCTGGAAACACCATATATTTT.

This sequence joins TRBV19 and TRBJ2-1, with 7 bases that match TRBD1. Germline V gene data show CDR1 as LNHDA and CDR2 as SQIVND (reference sequence). The CDR3 has 15 amino acids. The V gene end was trimmed by 2 bases and the J gene end by 6 bases; junction bases not matched to a gene: 7. CDR3 region: CASSIRTGGANEQFF. The CDR3 DNA reads as TGTGCCAGTAGTATAAGGACAGGAGGAGCCAATGAGCAGTTCTTC.

The chain has TRBV10-2 and TRBJ1-5; TRBD1 is a possible D gene (6 bases). Between the trimmed V and J ends, which lost 6 bases and 4 bases, there was a span of 16 bases. Germline assignment: CDR1 WSHSY and CDR2 SAAADI. CDR3 length: 15 amino acids. The CDR3 region is CASRSGTTQNQPQHF. In DNA form, the CDR3 reads TGCGCCAGCAGATCGGGGACAACTCAGAATCAGCCCCAGCATTTT.

The J gene is TRBJ1-3, the V gene TRBV19, with TRBD1 matching 7 bases. V lost 9 bases and J lost 2; bases outside the gene matches: 10. From germline, CDR1 is LNHDA and CDR2 SQIVND (reference sequence). The CDR3 totals 15 residues. This CDR3 reads CASTAGQAPGNTIYF. The CDR3 DNA is TGTGCCAGCACCGCCGGACAGGCACCTGGAAACACCATATATTTT.

V and J are TRBV4-3 and TRBJ1-4; D is uncertain. The CDR3 has 12 residues. Trimming cost V 3 bases and J 11 bases, with 10 bases left between them. Germline CDR1 is LGHNA and CDR2 is YSLEER. This CDR3 reads CASSHFGLKLFF. CDR3 in DNA: TGCGCCAGCAGCCACTTTGGGTTGAAACTGTTTTTT.

The rearrangement links TRBV11-2 to TRBJ2-2; D gene uncertain. Per the germline V gene, CDR1 is SGHAT and CDR2 is FQNNGV. The germline V and J ends were trimmed by 5 bases and 8 bases, with 18 bases remaining between them. The CDR3 length is 15 residues. The CDR3 nucleotides read TGTGCCAGCAGCCAAGGGCAGTCATTTAGGGGGGAGCTGTTTTTT. The encoded protein is CASSQGQSFRGELFF.

The chain combines TRBV19 with TRBJ2-1, with 9 bases identical to TRBD1. The germline V gene encodes CDR1 LNHDA and CDR2 SQIVND (reference sequence). V lost 2 bases, J lost 4 bases, and 6 bases stayed unmatched. The CDR3 extends over 16 amino acids. DNA for the CDR3: TGTGCCAGTAGTATAACAGGGACAGGGAGTTACAATGAGCAGTTCTTC. It specifies CASSITGTGSYNEQFF.

The CDR3 sequence is CASSWNTEAFF. Here the CDR3 DNA reads TGTGCCAGCTCCTGGAACACTGAAGCTTTCTTT. This chain joins TRBV6-5 and TRBJ1-1; D call uncertain. Germline assignment: CDR1 MNHEY and CDR2 SVGAGI. The CDR3 is 11 residues long. Between the trimmed V and J ends, which lost 8 bases and 1 base, there was a span of 5 bases.